Sequencing of this TCR beta chain was carried out in a study of regulatory T cells in long-lasting Graves disease. Time point meaning: newly diagnosed GD, antithyroid drugs for less than 3 months. Extracted RNA from PBMCs served as the source of the TCR library. Arm-PCR of CDR3 regions and iRepertoire HTBI primers were the basis on which TCR beta libraries were built. TCRdb called the multiplex PCR reads again in MiXCR, with one record for every CDR3 protein. In the table there are about 540,000 distinct CDR3 sequences, roughly 13% of which are singletons. Trimming removed 4 bases from V and 4 bases from J, with 24 bases in between. The CDR3 spans 19 residues. Germline-derived CDR1 and CDR2 are KGHDR and SFDVKD. This clonotype was counted ten times or more. These same records also appear under a second study, on T cells in Graves' hyperthyroidism and ophthalmopathy.

This chain uses TRBV24-1 with TRBJ2-2, with D perhaps matching TRBD1 or TRBD2 (6 bases each). Source: peripheral blood mononuclear cells (PBMCs), taken at new diagnosis, from a patient treated with antithyroid drugs. The clonotype comes from a man aged 30 to 45 with Graves disease. CDR3 nucleotide sequence: TGTGCCACCAGTGAAACCCCTCGGGGGCACTGGTTGGCCACCGGGGAGCTGTTTTTT. Its protein is CATSETPRGHWLATGELFF.